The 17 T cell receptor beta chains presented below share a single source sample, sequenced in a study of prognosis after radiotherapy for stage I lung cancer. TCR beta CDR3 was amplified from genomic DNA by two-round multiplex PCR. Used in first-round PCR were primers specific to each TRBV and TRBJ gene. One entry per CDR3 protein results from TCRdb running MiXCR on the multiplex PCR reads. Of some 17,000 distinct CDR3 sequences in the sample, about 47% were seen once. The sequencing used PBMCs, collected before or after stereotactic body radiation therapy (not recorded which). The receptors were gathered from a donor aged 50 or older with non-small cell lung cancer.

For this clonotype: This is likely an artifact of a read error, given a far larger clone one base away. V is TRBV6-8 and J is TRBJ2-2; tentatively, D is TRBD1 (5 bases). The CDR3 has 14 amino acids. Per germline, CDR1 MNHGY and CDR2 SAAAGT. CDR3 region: CACNLAGNTWELFF. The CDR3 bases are TGTGCCTGCAATTTAGCAGGGAACACCTGGGAGCTGTTTTTT.

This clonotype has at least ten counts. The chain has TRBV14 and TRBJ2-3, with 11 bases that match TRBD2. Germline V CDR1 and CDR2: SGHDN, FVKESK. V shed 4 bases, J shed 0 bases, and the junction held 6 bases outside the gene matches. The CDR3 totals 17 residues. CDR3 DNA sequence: TGTGCCAGCAGCCCCCTAGCGGGAGGAACTAGCACAGATACGCAGTATTTT. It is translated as CASSPLAGGTSTDTQYF.

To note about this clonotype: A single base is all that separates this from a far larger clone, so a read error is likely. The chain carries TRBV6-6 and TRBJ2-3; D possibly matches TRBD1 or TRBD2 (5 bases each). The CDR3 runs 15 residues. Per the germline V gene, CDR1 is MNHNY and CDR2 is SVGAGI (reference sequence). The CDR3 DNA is TGTGCCGGCAGTTACTCGGGACCGGCGACAGATACGCAGTATTTT. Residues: CAGSYSGPATDTQYF.

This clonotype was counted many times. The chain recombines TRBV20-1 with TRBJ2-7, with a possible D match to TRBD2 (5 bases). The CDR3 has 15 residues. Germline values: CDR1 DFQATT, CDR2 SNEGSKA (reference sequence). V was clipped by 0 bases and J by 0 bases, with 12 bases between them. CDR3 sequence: CSAREWATSSYEQYF. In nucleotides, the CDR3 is TGCAGTGCTAGAGAATGGGCTACTAGCTCCTACGAGCAGTACTTC.

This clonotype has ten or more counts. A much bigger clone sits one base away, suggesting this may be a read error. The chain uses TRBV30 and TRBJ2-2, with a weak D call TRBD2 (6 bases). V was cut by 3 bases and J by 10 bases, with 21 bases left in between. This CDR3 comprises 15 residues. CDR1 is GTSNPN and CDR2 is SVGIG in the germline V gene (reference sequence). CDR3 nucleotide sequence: TGTGCCTGGAGCCCCGACCCTCCAGGGACTGTGGAGCTGTTTTTT. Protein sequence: CAWSPDPPGTVELFF.

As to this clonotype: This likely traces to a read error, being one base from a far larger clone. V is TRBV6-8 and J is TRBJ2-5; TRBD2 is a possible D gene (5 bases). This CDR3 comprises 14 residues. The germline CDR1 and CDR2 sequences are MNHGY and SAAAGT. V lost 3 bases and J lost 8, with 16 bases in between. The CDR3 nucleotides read TGTGCCAGCAGTTATCAACTAGTGGGTCTCACCCAGTACTTC. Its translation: CASSYQLVGLTQYF.

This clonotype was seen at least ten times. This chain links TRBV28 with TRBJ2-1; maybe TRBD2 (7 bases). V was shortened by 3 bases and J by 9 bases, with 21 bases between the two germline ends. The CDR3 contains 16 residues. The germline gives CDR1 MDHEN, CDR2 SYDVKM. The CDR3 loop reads CASSFALGGGVSEQFF. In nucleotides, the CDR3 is TGTGCCAGCAGTTTCGCCTTAGGGGGAGGGGTAAGTGAGCAGTTCTTC.

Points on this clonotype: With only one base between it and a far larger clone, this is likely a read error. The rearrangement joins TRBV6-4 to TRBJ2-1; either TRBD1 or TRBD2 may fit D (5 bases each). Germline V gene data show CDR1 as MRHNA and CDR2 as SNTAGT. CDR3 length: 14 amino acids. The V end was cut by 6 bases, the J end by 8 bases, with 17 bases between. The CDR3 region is CASRTFEGQDEQFF. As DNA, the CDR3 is TGTGCCAGCAGGACCTTTGAGGGGCAGGATGAGCAGTTCTTC.

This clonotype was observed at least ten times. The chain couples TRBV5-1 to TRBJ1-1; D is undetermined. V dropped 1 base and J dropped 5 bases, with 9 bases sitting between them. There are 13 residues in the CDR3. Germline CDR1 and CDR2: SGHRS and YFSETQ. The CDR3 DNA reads TGCGCCAGCAGCTTGCTGGGCGAAACTGAAGCTTTCTTT. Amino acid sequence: CASSLLGETEAFF.

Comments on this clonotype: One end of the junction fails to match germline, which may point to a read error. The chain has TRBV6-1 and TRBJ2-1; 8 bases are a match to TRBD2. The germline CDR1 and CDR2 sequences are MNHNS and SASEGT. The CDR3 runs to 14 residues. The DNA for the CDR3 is TGTTCCAGCAGGCGACTAGCGTGCTACAATGAGCAGTTCTTC. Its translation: CSSRRLACYNEQFF.

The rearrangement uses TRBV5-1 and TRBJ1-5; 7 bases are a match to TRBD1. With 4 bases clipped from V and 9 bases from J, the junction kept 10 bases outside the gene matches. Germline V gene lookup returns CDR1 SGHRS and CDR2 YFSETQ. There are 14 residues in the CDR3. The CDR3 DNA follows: TGCGCCAGCAGCGAGACAGGGTATAATTCGCCCCAGCATTTT. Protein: CASSETGYNSPQHF.

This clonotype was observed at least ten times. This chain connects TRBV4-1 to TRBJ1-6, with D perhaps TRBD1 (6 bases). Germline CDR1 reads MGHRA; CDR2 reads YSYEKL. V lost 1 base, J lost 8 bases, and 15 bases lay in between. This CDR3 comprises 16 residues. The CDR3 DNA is TGCGCCAGCAGCCAAGTCCCAACAGGGATTTATTCACCCCTCCACTTT. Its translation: CASSQVPTGIYSPLHF.

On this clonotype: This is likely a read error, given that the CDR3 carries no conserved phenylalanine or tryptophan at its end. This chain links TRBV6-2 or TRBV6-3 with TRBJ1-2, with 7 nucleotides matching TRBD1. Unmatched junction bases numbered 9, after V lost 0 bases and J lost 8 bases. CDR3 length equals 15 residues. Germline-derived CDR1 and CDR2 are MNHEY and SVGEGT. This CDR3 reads CASSYSTGTVGGYTS. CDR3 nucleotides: TGTGCCAGCAGTTACTCGACCGGGACAGTCGGCGGCTACACCTCC.

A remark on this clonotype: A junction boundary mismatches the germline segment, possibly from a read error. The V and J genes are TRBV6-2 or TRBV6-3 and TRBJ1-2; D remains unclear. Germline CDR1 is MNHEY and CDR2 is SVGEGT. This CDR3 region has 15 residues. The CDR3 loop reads CASRPLHDPNYCYTF. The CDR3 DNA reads TGTGCCAGCAGACCCCTACACGACCCTAACTATTGCTACACCTTC.

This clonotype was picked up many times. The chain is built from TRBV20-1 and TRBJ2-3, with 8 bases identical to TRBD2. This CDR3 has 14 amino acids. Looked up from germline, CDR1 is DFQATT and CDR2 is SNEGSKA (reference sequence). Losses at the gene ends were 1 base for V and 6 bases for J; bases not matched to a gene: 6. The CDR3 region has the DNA TGCAGTGCTAGAGGGGGACTAGAGGGCGATACGCAGTATTTT. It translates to CSARGGLEGDTQYF.

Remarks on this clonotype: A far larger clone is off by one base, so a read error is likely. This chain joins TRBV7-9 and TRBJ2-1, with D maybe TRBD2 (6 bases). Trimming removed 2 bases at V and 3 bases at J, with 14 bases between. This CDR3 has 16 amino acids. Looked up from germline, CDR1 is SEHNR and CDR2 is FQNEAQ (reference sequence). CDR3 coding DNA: TGTGCCAGCAGCTTATCGCCGGGACTTAGCTACAATGAGCAGTTCTTC. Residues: CASSLSPGLSYNEQFF.

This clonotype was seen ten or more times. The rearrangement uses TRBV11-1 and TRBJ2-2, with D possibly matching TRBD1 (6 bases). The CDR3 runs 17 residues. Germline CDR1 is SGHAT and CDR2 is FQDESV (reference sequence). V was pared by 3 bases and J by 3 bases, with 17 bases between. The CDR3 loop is CASSLRLRGIDTGELFF. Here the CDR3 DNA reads TGTGCCAGCAGCTTGAGGTTAAGGGGGATCGACACCGGGGAGCTGTTTTTT.